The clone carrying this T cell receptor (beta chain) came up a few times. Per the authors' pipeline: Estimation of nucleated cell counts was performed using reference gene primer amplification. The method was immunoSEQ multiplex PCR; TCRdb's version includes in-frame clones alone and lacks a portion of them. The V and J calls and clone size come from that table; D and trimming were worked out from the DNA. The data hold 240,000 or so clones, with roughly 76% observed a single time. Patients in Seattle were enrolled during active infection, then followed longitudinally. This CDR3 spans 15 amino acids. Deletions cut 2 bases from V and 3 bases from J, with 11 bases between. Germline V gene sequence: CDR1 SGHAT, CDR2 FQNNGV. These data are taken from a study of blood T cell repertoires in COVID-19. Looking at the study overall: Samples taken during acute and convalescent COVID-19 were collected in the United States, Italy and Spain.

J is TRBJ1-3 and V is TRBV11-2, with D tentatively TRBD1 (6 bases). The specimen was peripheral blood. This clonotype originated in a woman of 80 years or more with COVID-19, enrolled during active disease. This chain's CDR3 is CASSLRGIDGNTIYF. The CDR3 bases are TGTGCCAGCAGCTTAAGGGGGATCGATGGAAACACCATATATTTT.